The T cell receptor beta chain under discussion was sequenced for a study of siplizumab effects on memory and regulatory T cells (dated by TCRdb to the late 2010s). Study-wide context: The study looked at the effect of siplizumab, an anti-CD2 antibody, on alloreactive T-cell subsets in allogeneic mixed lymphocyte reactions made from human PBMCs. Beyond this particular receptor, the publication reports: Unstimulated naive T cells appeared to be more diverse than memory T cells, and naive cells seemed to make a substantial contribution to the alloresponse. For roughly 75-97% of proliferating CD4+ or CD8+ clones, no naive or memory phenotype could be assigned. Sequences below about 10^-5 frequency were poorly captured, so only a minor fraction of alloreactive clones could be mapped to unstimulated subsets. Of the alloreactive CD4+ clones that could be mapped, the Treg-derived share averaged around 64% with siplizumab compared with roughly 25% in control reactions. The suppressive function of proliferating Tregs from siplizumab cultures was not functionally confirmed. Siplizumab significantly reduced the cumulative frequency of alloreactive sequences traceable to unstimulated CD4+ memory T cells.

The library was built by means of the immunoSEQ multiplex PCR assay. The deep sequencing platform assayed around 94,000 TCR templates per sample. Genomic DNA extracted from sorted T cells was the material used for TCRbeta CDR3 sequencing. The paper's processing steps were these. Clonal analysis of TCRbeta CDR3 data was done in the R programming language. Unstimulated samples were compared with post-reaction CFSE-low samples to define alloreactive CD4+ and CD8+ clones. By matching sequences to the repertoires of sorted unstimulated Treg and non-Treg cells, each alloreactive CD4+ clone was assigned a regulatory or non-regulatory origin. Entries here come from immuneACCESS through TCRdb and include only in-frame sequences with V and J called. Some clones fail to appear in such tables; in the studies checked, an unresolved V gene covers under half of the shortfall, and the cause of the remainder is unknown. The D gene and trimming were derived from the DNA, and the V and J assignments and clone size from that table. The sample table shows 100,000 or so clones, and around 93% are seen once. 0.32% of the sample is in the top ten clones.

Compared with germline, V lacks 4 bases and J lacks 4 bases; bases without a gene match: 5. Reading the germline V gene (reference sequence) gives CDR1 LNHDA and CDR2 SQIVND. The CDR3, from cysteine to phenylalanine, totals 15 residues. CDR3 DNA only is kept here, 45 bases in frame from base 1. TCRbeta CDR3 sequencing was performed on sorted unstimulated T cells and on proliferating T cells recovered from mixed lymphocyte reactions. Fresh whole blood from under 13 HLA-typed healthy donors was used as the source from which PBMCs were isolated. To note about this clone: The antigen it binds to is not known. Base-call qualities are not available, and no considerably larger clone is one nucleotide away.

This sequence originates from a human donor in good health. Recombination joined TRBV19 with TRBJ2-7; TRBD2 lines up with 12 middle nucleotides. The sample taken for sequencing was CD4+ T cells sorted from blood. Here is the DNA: TGTGCCAGTAGTAGGCGGACTAGCGGGGAGTACGAGCAGTACTTC. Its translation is CASSRRTSGEYEQYF.